The present T cell receptor (beta chain) was sequenced within a study of PD-1 blockade in mismatch repair-deficient tumors (dated by TCRdb to about 2017). General notes on the study: Between late 2013 and September 2016, the trial enrolled about 93 consecutive patients with 12 mismatch repair-deficient cancer types, every one of whom had been previously treated and was progressing. Tumor-associated T cell clones in the peripheral blood of patients responding to PD-1 blockade were tracked using deep sequencing of TCR CDR3 regions. What the study reported, not specific to this receptor: After pembrolizumab, tumor-resident clones, which were often undetectable in blood before treatment, expanded rapidly and then contracted, generally ahead of radiologic responses.

Inclusive of the bounding cysteine and phenylalanine, the CDR3 is 13 residues long. Left in the record is the CDR3 DNA by itself, 39 bases read in frame from the first base. V was cut back by 2 bases and J by 4 bases, leaving a gap of 9 bases between them. The germline V gene encodes CDR1 SGHRS and CDR2 YFSETQ. The time point label for this specimen denotes: peripheral blood 12 weeks after first pembrolizumab dose. Mismatch repair deficiency was established in every enrolled patient by polymerase chain reaction or immunohistochemistry. A few patients who responded to pembrolizumab therapy underwent TCR sequencing. The phase II trial prospectively tested pembrolizumab PD-1 blockade in advanced mismatch repair-deficient cancers regardless of tissue of origin. Peripheral blood T cell samples were gathered serially, both before PD-1 blockade started and at multiple time points afterward. Blood sampling times were expressed in weeks after the first pembrolizumab dose.

The library was generated by the immunoSEQ multiplex PCR assay. In its TCRdb copy, this immuneACCESS table keeps in-frame sequences only and misses some clones. Where compared with another copy, unresolved V genes explain less than half of these, and the others have no known cause. This sample has tens of thousands of clones in its table, and roughly 80% of those were observed once. More than 2.5% of the sample lies in the top ten. A note on this clone: Its antigen is currently not known. No much larger clone exists at a distance of one base, and base qualities are not known.

The rearrangement combines TRBV5-1 with TRBJ2-5; D gene: possibly TRBD1, on 6 matching bases. The sample was peripheral blood, taken 12 weeks after starting pembrolizumab. This sequence originates from an adult with mismatch repair-deficient cancer. The DNA sequence is TGCGCCAGCAGCTTCACAGGGCCAGAGACCCAGTACTTC. Translated, this is CASSFTGPETQYF.